A single sample gave rise to the 16 T cell receptor beta chains below, sequenced in a study of blood T cell repertoires in COVID-19. This table comes from immunoSEQ multiplex PCR, and its TCRdb copy is limited to in-frame clones, with some not included. The repertoire holds some 45,000 clones, with roughly 90% as singletons. Source material: peripheral blood. Receptor source: a human donor in a cohort sampled during active COVID-19.

This chain links TRBV24-1 with TRBJ1-1; 8 bases map to TRBD1. V trimming: 4 bases; J trimming: 2 bases; junction bases outside the gene matches: 8. The V gene's germline CDR1 is KGHDR and CDR2 SFDVKD. The CDR3 is 16 amino acids. The CDR3 loop is CATSEKQGGDNTEAFF. As DNA, the CDR3 is TGTGCCACCAGTGAAAAACAGGGGGGTGATAACACTGAAGCTTTCTTT.

The rearrangement uses TRBV6-2 or TRBV6-3 and TRBJ2-5, with 13 bases fitting TRBD2. Germline V gene data show CDR1 as MNHEY and CDR2 as SVGEGT. After removal of 4 bases from V and 0 bases from J, the junction contained 8 bases not matched to a gene. The CDR3 length is 18 residues. CDR3 nucleotide sequence: TGTGCCAGCAGTTTTGCCGGGACTAGCGGGGCCTACCAAGAGACCCAGTACTTC. Translating gives CASSFAGTSGAYQETQYF.

The chain couples TRBV7-3 to TRBJ2-3, with 9 bases that match TRBD2. Per the germline V gene, CDR1 is SGHTA and CDR2 is FQGTGA. J was trimmed by 6 bases and V by 5 bases; bases with no gene match: 9. The CDR3 is made up of 15 amino acids. The CDR3 nucleotides are TGTGCCAGCAGCCCATCTCTAGCGGGGCGGGATACGCAGTATTTT. Residues: CASSPSLAGRDTQYF.

This chain joins TRBV7-9 and TRBJ2-3; D is uncertain. V was shortened by 3 bases and J by 3 bases, with 10 bases between the two germline ends. CDR1 is SEHNR and CDR2 is FQNEAQ in the germline V gene (reference sequence). The CDR3 has 14 residues. The CDR3 here is CASSFAGGTDTQYF. The CDR3 bases are TGTGCCAGCAGCTTCGCCGGTGGTACAGATACGCAGTATTTT.

V usage is TRBV12-5 and J usage is TRBJ2-3, with 7 bases that match TRBD1. V was pared by 6 bases and J by 6 bases, with 12 bases of the junction left unmatched. The germline gives CDR1 LGHNT, CDR2 FRNRAP. This CDR3 is built from 15 residues. CDR3 nucleotides: TGTGCTAGTGGCCCCGGGACAGCTTCTCCGGATACGCAGTATTTT. Its protein product is CASGPGTASPDTQYF.

V is TRBV3-1 (or the pseudogene TRBV3-2) and J is TRBJ2-7, with 11 positions matching TRBD1. Germline V lookup: CDR1 LGHDT, CDR2 YNNKEL (reference sequence). Unmatched junction bases numbered 2, after V lost 4 bases and J lost 6 bases. The CDR3 has 13 amino acids. The DNA of the CDR3 is TGTGCCAGCAGCCGGGACAGGGGGGCCGAGCAGTACTTC. Translated, it gives CASSRDRGAEQYF.

J is TRBJ1-4 and V is TRBV21-1. TRBV21-1 is a recognized pseudogene. The CDR3 has 13 residues. The CDR3 spells CASRGGSNEKLFF. The CDR3, as DNA: TGTGCCAGCAGGGGGGGGTCTAATGAAAAACTGTTTTTT.

This clone was seen a single time. The chain carries TRBV6-5 and TRBJ1-1; D unresolved. V lost 3 bases to trimming and J lost 1 base, with 6 bases between them. CDR3 length: 13 amino acids. Germline-derived CDR1 and CDR2 are MNHEY and SVGAGI. Here the CDR3 reads CASSYTQNTEAFF. CDR3 nucleotides: TGTGCCAGCAGTTATACACAGAACACTGAAGCTTTCTTT.

This clone was picked up a small number of times. The J gene is TRBJ1-1, the V gene TRBV19; D uncertain. CDR1 LNHDA and CDR2 SQIVND come from the germline V gene (reference sequence). Trimming removed 1 base from V and 3 bases from J, with 12 bases in between. The CDR3 consists of 15 residues. As DNA, the CDR3 is TGTGCCAGTAGTATAGGTGGCTTCGGGGACACTGAAGCTTTCTTT. As protein: CASSIGGFGDTEAFF.

The chain recombines TRBV5-6 with TRBJ1-1; 8 positions match TRBD1. This CDR3 has 13 amino acids. CDR1 and CDR2 from the germline V gene are SGHDT and YYEEEE. The V segment lost 5 bases and the J segment 5 bases; nucleotides outside the gene matches: 5. CDR3 DNA sequence: TGTGCCAGCAGAGCGACAGGGGTGACTGAAGCTTTCTTT. Protein product: CASRATGVTEAFF.

The chain employs TRBV9 and TRBJ2-1; TRBD2 aligns across 10 bases. The V gene's germline CDR1 is SGDLS and CDR2 YYNGEE. The CDR3 totals 17 residues. V was pared by 3 bases and J by 4 bases, with 10 bases of the junction left unmatched. As DNA, the CDR3 is TGTGCCAGCAGCGCCCCTATAGCGGGGGGCCGATACAATGAGCAGTTCTTC. It yields the protein CASSAPIAGGRYNEQFF.

Here the CDR3 reads CASSPSQNTEAFF. The CDR3 nucleotides read TGTGCCAGCTCACCAAGCCAGAACACTGAAGCTTTCTTT. This chain joins TRBV18 and TRBJ1-1; D is ambiguous. Trimming pared 2 bases from V and 1 base from J, leaving 5 bases between. Germline-derived CDR1 and CDR2 are KGHSH and LQKENI. The CDR3 consists of 13 residues.

V usage is TRBV2 and J usage is TRBJ2-3, with 9 bases identical to TRBD2. The junction had 3 bases not matched to a gene; V was cut back by 1 base and J by 4 bases. The CDR3 is 15 amino acids. Looked up from germline, CDR1 is SNHLY and CDR2 is FYNNEI. CDR3 residues: CASSEGLAGPDTQYF. Written as DNA, the CDR3 is TGTGCCAGCAGTGAAGGGCTAGCGGGGCCAGATACGCAGTATTTT.

This clone appeared a few times. The chain uses TRBV4-2 and TRBJ1-1, with 7 bases matching TRBD1. Germline V gives CDR1 LGHNA, CDR2 YNFKEQ. This CDR3 region has 16 residues. The V and J ends lost 1 base and 6 bases, in that order; junction bases with no gene match: 11. The CDR3 reads CASSQVTGDPSPEAFF. The DNA of the CDR3 is TGTGCCAGCAGCCAAGTAACAGGGGACCCTTCCCCTGAAGCTTTCTTT.

This clone has only a few counts. J is TRBJ1-5 and V is TRBV7-3; possible D gene TRBD1, 5 bases. The CDR3 is 13 residues long. Germline assignment: CDR1 SGHTA and CDR2 FQGTGA. Trimming removed 8 bases at V and 6 bases at J, with 14 bases between. CDR3 loop: CASGLSGPQPQHF. In DNA, the CDR3 is TGTGCCAGCGGGCTATCAGGGCCTCAGCCCCAGCATTTT.

The chain uses TRBV11-1 and TRBJ2-2, with D possibly TRBD1 on 5 matching bases. V was clipped by 0 bases and J by 4 bases, with 6 bases between them. The CDR3 loop spans 14 amino acids. Germline CDR1 reads SGHAT; CDR2 reads FQDESV (reference sequence). The CDR3 loop reads CASSLATATGELFF. CDR3 nucleotide sequence: TGTGCCAGCAGCTTAGCGACAGCCACCGGGGAGCTGTTTTTT. Combining the CDR3 with reference TRBV11-1 and TRBJ2-2 gives the whole variable domain EAEVAQSPRYKITEKSQAVAFWCDPISGHATLYWYRQILGQGPELLVQFQDESVVDDSQLPKDRFSAERLKGVDSTLKIQPAELGDSAMYLCASSLATATGELFFGEGSRLTVL.